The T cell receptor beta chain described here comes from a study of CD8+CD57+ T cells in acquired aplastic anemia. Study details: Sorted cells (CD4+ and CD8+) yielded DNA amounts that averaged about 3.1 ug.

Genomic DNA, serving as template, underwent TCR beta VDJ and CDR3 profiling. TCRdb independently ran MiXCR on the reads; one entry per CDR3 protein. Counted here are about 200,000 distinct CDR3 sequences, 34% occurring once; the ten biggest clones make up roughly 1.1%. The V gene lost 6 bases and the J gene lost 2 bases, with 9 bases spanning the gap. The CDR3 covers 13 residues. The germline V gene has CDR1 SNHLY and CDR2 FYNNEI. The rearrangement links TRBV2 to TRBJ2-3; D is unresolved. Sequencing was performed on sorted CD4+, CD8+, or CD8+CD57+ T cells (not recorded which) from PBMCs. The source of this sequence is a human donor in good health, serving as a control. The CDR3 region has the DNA TGTGCCAGCAGAGATGCAGCCACAGATACGCAGTATTTT. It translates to CASRDAATDTQYF.